This passage covers 29 T cell receptor beta chains from one sample sequenced in a study of cytomegalovirus exposure and HLA in healthy donors. Vbeta (60) and Jbeta (13) primers were used in the PCR. Repertoires were generated with immunoSEQ multiplex PCR, while TCRdb's copy carries only in-frame clones and drops some. The sample has tens of thousands of clones, roughly three quarters seen once. Sequenced: PBMCs. These receptors all come from a man aged 25 to 45 in good health and CMV-seronegative.

The CDR3 region is CASSLARRTSVDTQYF. CDR3 bases: TGTGCCAGCAGCTTGGCTCGCCGTACTAGCGTAGATACGCAGTATTTT. This rearrangement joins TRBV5-6 to TRBJ2-3; 7 nucleotides line up with TRBD2. Germline V gene data show CDR1 as SGHDT and CDR2 as YYEEEE. V trimming: 0 bases; J trimming: 5 bases; junction bases outside the gene matches: 9. The CDR3 runs to 16 residues.

This clone was observed a handful of times. V usage is TRBV19 and J usage is TRBJ1-2; no reliable D call. The CDR3 contains 14 residues. Germline CDR1 LNHDA, CDR2 SQIVND (reference sequence). V was cut by 7 bases and J by 2 bases, with 14 bases left in between. CDR3: CASKRQVLNYGYTF. The DNA of the CDR3 is TGTGCCAGTAAAAGGCAGGTTCTGAACTATGGCTACACCTTC.

V gene TRBV27 combines with J gene TRBJ1-1, with 10 bases lining up with TRBD1. Germline values: CDR1 MNHEY, CDR2 SMNVEV (reference sequence). The CDR3 runs 14 residues. J lost 4 bases, V lost 4 bases, and 3 bases had no gene match. CDR3 amino acids: CASSSGQGGTEAFF. DNA for the CDR3: TGTGCCAGCAGTTCAGGACAGGGGGGCACTGAAGCTTTCTTT.

The CDR3 here is CATDRANTEAFF. DNA of the CDR3: TGTGCCACGGACAGGGCGAACACTGAAGCTTTCTTT. The chain is built from TRBV28 and TRBJ1-1; 8 nucleotides line up with TRBD1. This CDR3 contains 12 residues. Trimming cost V 10 bases and J 1 base; bases outside gene matches: 2. Germline CDR1 and CDR2: MDHEN and SYDVKM.

CDR3 DNA: TGTGCCAGTAGTATAGGACTAGCGGGATCCTACGAGCAGTACTTC. Protein: CASSIGLAGSYEQYF. The rearrangement uses TRBV19 and TRBJ2-7, with TRBD2 identical over 11 bases. V lost 1 base to trimming and J lost 1 base; unmatched junction nucleotides: 0. The CDR3 has 15 amino acids. CDR1 is LNHDA, CDR2 SQIVND, per germline (reference sequence).

Comments on this clone: Other DNA variants within this sample encode the same CDR3. The V gene is TRBV18, the J gene TRBJ1-1; D is possibly TRBD1 (5 bases). The germline V and J ends were trimmed by 6 bases and 1 base, with 9 bases remaining between them. The CDR3 contains 13 residues. Per the germline V gene, CDR1 is KGHSH and CDR2 is LQKENI. CDR3 DNA: TGTGCCAGCTCGTCGACAGAGAACACTGAAGCTTTCTTT. Amino acids: CASSSTENTEAFF.

The V call is TRBV4-1, the J call TRBJ1-1, with a tentative D call TRBD1 (5 bases). The germline CDR1 and CDR2 sequences are MGHRA and YSYEKL. The CDR3 runs 14 residues. Deletions cut 4 bases from V and 8 bases from J, with 17 bases between. In DNA, the CDR3 is TGCGCCAGCAGCCTTGGGACGGCGGGGCAGGAAGCTTTCTTT. Residues: CASSLGTAGQEAFF.

CDR3 sequence: CASGLDLGNTIYF. CDR3 bases: TGCGCCAGCGGACTGGACCTTGGAAACACCATATATTTT. The chain carries TRBV10-2 and TRBJ1-3; no reliable D call. Germline CDR1 reads WSHSY; CDR2 reads SAAADI. CDR3 size: 13 residues. With 8 bases removed from V and 3 bases from J, the gap between germline ends came to 11 bases.

The sample holds one count of this clone. The chain joins TRBV5-6 to TRBJ2-7, with D unresolved. The CDR3 spans 13 residues. Germline values: CDR1 SGHDT, CDR2 YYEEEE. V was cut by 2 bases and J by 4 bases, with 10 bases left in between. The CDR3 is CASSLRRKYEQYF. The DNA for the CDR3 is TGTGCCAGCAGCTTACGCAGAAAATACGAGCAGTACTTC.

The chain has TRBV7-2 and TRBJ2-5, with 7 bases matching TRBD2. The CDR3 has 14 amino acids. Trimming removed 2 bases from V and 3 bases from J; junction bases left unmatched: 3. Germline CDR1 reads SGHTA; CDR2 reads FQGNSA. The CDR3, as DNA: TGTGCCAGCAGCTTACGTGCGGGGGAAGAGACCCAGTACTTC. This translates into CASSLRAGEETQYF.

The chain joins TRBV7-9 to TRBJ2-2; D is possibly TRBD2 (6 bases). This CDR3 contains 15 residues. Looked up from germline, CDR1 is SEHNR and CDR2 is FQNEAQ (reference sequence). The V end lost 7 bases, the J end lost 1 base, and 13 bases lay between the germline ends. The CDR3: CASTTEGGNTGELFF. The CDR3 DNA is TGTGCCAGCACCACGGAGGGTGGGAACACCGGGGAGCTGTTTTTT.

The chain links TRBV7-8 to TRBJ2-7; 10 nucleotides line up with TRBD2. J lost 3 bases, V lost 5 bases, and 4 bases had no gene match. Germline V gene data show CDR1 as SGHVS and CDR2 as FQNEAQ. The CDR3 consists of 14 residues. The CDR3 protein is CASSPSGGGYEQYF. CDR3 nucleotide sequence: TGTGCCAGCAGCCCTAGCGGGGGAGGCTACGAGCAGTACTTC.

This clone was observed a few times. The CDR3 coding sequence is TGTGCCAGCAGCCAAGACAGAGGGGGCGTCGGGAACACTGAAGCTTTCTTT. Residues: CASSQDRGGVGNTEAFF. This chain connects TRBV4-2 to TRBJ1-1, with TRBD1 matching over 7 bases. Per the germline V gene, CDR1 is LGHNA and CDR2 is YNFKEQ. The CDR3 loop spans 17 amino acids. V was pared by 0 bases and J by 1 base, with 8 bases of the junction left unmatched.

This clone was picked up one time. This sample also contains other DNA sequences that code for the same CDR3. CDR3 nucleotide sequence: TGTGCCAGCAGCTTAATTTCGGGGGCAACTAATGAAAAACTGTTTTTT. Translation: CASSLISGATNEKLFF. The chain recombines TRBV7-9 with TRBJ1-4; tentative D call: TRBD1 (5 bases). CDR3 length: 16 residues. CDR1 is SEHNR and CDR2 is FQNEAQ in the germline V gene (reference sequence). Trimming pared 2 bases from V and 0 bases from J, leaving 10 bases between.

The chain is built from TRBV4-2 and TRBJ1-5; TRBD1 matches 7 bases. With V trimmed by 2 bases and J by 6 bases, 7 bases remained unmatched. Germline lookup yields CDR1 LGHNA and CDR2 YNFKEQ. CDR3 length equals 15 residues. The CDR3 region has the DNA TGTGCCAGCAGCCAATCCGACAGGGAAAGTCAGCCCCAGCATTTT. Translation: CASSQSDRESQPQHF.

This clone was observed once. The chain employs TRBV18 and TRBJ2-3; D is uncertain. Germline loops: CDR1 KGHSH, CDR2 LQKENI. Trimming stripped 3 bases from V and 0 bases from J, with 10 bases between. The CDR3 has 15 amino acids. CDR3 sequence reads: CASSPVPRSTDTQYF. The CDR3 nucleotides are TGTGCCAGCTCACCGGTCCCGAGAAGCACAGATACGCAGTATTTT.

The chain joins TRBV18 to TRBJ2-1, with a possible D match to TRBD2 (6 bases). The CDR3 has 16 amino acids. Germline V gene data show CDR1 as KGHSH and CDR2 as LQKENI. V lost 0 bases and J lost 0, with 9 bases in between. CDR3 sequence: CASSPPSGSSYNEQFF. In DNA form, the CDR3 reads TGTGCCAGCTCACCACCTAGCGGTAGCTCCTACAATGAGCAGTTCTTC.

This clone was seen only a few times. The CDR3: CAISGGDGTGNSPLHF. The CDR3 DNA follows: TGTGCCATCAGTGGCGGAGATGGGACAGGGAATTCACCCCTCCACTTT. J is TRBJ1-6 and V is TRBV10-3; 9 positions match TRBD1. This CDR3 has 16 amino acids. V gave up 4 bases and J gave up 7 bases; unmatched junction bases: 8. The V gene's germline CDR1 is ENHRY and CDR2 SYGVKD.

The chain is built from TRBV12-2 and TRBJ2-2; the table gives TRBD1 as D, unverified against the DNA. TRBV12-2 is noted as a pseudogene. The CDR3 loop spans 16 amino acids. CDR3 bases: TGTGCAAGTCGCTTAGGCCGGCAGGGGGCCACCGGGGAGCTGTTTTTT. It encodes CASRLGRQGATGELFF.

The genes are TRBV5-1 and TRBJ1-1, with 7 bases matching TRBD1. CDR3 length equals 15 residues. The germline V gene has CDR1 SGHRS and CDR2 YFSETQ. Germline trimming cut 0 bases from V and 7 bases from J; bases unmatched to any gene: 9. The CDR3 protein is CASSLVVYRGGEAFF. CDR3 DNA: TGCGCCAGCAGCTTGGTGGTTTACAGGGGAGGTGAAGCTTTCTTT. Complete variable domain (other parts from reference TRBV5-1 and TRBJ1-1): KAGVTQTPRYLIKTRGQQVTLSCSPISGHRSVSWYQQTPGQGLQFLFEYFSETQRNKGNFPGRFSGRQFSNSRSEMNVSTLELGDSALYLCASSLVVYRGGEAFFGQGTRLTVV.

The sample holds a few counts of this clone. The gene calls are TRBV4-1 and TRBJ1-2; 11 bases line up with TRBD1. This CDR3 is 17 amino acids long. V lost 1 base, J lost 0 bases, and 4 bases stayed unmatched. The germline V gene has CDR1 MGHRA and CDR2 YSYEKL. The CDR3 coding sequence is TGCGCCAGCAGCCAAGGGGACAGGGGGTCAGCTAACTATGGCTACACCTTC. It codes for CASSQGDRGSANYGYTF.

This clone turned up a few times. V usage is TRBV29-1 and J usage is TRBJ2-1; 7 bases fit TRBD2. V gave up 1 base and J gave up 2 bases; unmatched junction bases: 8. Germline CDR1 SQVTM, CDR2 ANQGSEA. The CDR3 has 16 residues. The CDR3 DNA is TGCAGCGTTGAAGGGTTCGGCGGGAGCGCCTACAATGAGCAGTTCTTC. Translation: CSVEGFGGSAYNEQFF.

This clone was recorded a few times. The chain is built from TRBV19 and TRBJ2-2, with 7 bases lining up with TRBD2. This CDR3 contains 16 residues. J was trimmed by 4 bases and V by 6 bases; bases with no gene match: 11. The germline CDR1 and CDR2 sequences are LNHDA and SQIVND (reference sequence). CDR3 sequence (DNA): TGTGCCAGTAGCATAAGAAGCGGGGACTCCACCGGGGAGCTGTTTTTT. Encoded protein: CASSIRSGDSTGELFF.

V gene TRBV5-8 combines with J gene TRBJ2-3, with 7 positions matching TRBD2. The germline V gene encodes CDR1 SGHTS and CDR2 YDEGEE. J lost 5 bases, V lost 4 bases, and 4 bases had no gene match. The CDR3 runs 13 residues. For the CDR3, the DNA is TGTGCCAGCAGCACGGGACTATTAGATACGCAGTATTTT. Its translation is CASSTGLLDTQYF.

The chain carries TRBV28 and TRBJ1-4; weak D call: TRBD1 (6 bases). With 4 bases removed from V and 3 bases from J, the gap between germline ends came to 30 bases. The CDR3 has 21 residues. Germline CDR1 and CDR2: MDHEN and SYDVKM. Here the CDR3 reads CASSSIFPINRDSLPNEKLFF. The CDR3 nucleotides are TGTGCCAGCAGTTCCATATTCCCTATCAACAGGGATTCCCTTCCTAATGAAAAACTGTTTTTT.

The chain recombines TRBV28 with TRBJ1-2; TRBD1 matches 7 bases. CDR3 length: 13 residues. Looked up from germline, CDR1 is MDHEN and CDR2 is SYDVKM. Trimming cost V 3 bases and J 5 bases; bases outside gene matches: 3. The chain's CDR3 is CASSFGTAYGYTF. In nucleotides, the CDR3 is TGTGCCAGCAGTTTTGGGACAGCGTATGGCTACACCTTC.

V and J are TRBV27 and TRBJ2-7, with 7 bases lining up with TRBD2. In germline, CDR1 is MNHEY, CDR2 SMNVEV (reference sequence). The CDR3 spans 15 residues. Losses at the gene ends were 8 bases for V and 1 base for J; bases not matched to a gene: 11. The CDR3 region has the DNA TGTGCCAGCTCCCTCCTTGGCGGGAGTTCCTACGAGCAGTACTTC. Its protein is CASSLLGGSSYEQYF.

The chain recombines TRBV30 with TRBJ1-5; D might be TRBD1 (5 bases). The CDR3 totals 12 residues. The germline V gene has CDR1 GTSNPN and CDR2 SVGIG (reference sequence). The V and J ends lost 5 bases and 1 base respectively, with 6 bases between them. CDR3 bases: TGTGCCTGGCGACAGAGCAATCAGCCCCAGCATTTT. Its protein product is CAWRQSNQPQHF. Complete variable domain (other parts from reference TRBV30 and TRBJ1-5): SQTIHQWPATLVQPVGSPLSLECTVEGTSNPNLYWYRQAAGRGLQLLFYSVGIGQISSEVPQNLSASRPQDRQFILSSKKLLLSDSGFYLCAWRQSNQPQHFGDGTRLSIL.

The CDR3 here is CASSLLSRNQPQHF. The DNA for the CDR3 is TGTGCCAGCAGCTTGTTATCGAGAAATCAGCCCCAGCATTTT. The chain carries TRBV5-8 and TRBJ1-5; D ambiguous. CDR3 length: 14 amino acids. Between the trimmed V and J ends, which lost 1 base and 4 bases, there was a span of 9 bases. The germline V gene encodes CDR1 SGHTS and CDR2 YDEGEE. The variable domain in full, completed from reference TRBV5-8 and TRBJ1-5, reads EAGVTQSPTHLIKTRGQQATLRCSPISGHTSVYWYQQALGLGLQFLLWYDEGEERNRGNFPPRFSGRQFPNYSSELNVNALELEDSALYLCASSLLSRNQPQHFGDGTRLSIL.